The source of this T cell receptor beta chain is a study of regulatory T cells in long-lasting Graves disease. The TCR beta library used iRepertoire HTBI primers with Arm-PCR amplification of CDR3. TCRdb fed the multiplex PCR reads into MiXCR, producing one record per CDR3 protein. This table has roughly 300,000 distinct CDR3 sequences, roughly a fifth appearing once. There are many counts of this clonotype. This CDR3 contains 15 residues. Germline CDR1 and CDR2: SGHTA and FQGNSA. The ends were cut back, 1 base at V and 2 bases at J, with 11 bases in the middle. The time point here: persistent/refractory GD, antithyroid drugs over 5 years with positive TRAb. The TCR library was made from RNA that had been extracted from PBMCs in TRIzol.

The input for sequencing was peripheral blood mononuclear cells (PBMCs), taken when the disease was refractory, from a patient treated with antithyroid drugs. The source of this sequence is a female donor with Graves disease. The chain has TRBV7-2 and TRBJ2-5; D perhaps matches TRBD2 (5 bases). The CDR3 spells CASSLVSSGQETQYF. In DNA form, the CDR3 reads TGTGCCAGCAGCTTAGTTTCCAGCGGTCAAGAGACCCAGTACTTC.